These 12 T cell receptor beta chains share one sample of origin, sequenced in a study of radiotherapy plus CTLA-4 blockade in lung cancer. Here immunoSEQ multiplex PCR was the method, and the copy in TCRdb shows in-frame clones only, minus some. The sample yields tens of thousands of clones, about 85% seen once. The sample was peripheral blood, taken from a patient treated with radiotherapy plus ipilimumab. Receptors originate from a human donor with non-small cell lung cancer who had stable disease on radiotherapy plus ipilimumab.

The gene calls are TRBV10-3 and TRBJ2-3, with D maybe TRBD2 (6 bases). The CDR3 covers 14 residues. V was pared by 7 bases and J by 0 bases, with 11 bases between. Germline-derived CDR1 and CDR2 are ENHRY and SYGVKD. This CDR3 reads CAITSGTSTDTQYF. CDR3 coding DNA: TGTGCCATCACTTCCGGGACTAGCACAGATACGCAGTATTTT.

This clone was picked up one time. This chain connects TRBV28 to TRBJ1-5; TRBD1 is a possible D gene (5 bases). From germline, CDR1 is MDHEN and CDR2 SYDVKM. V lost 6 bases, J lost 0 bases, and 24 bases lay in between. The CDR3 loop spans 19 amino acids. CDR3 residues: CASRGKWVSGLDSNQPQHF. The CDR3 DNA is TGTGCCAGCAGAGGGAAGTGGGTTTCAGGGCTTGATAGCAATCAGCCCCAGCATTTT.

The gene calls are TRBV5-1 and TRBJ2-3; 8 bases align to TRBD1. The CDR3 covers 15 residues. Per germline, CDR1 SGHRS and CDR2 YFSETQ. V lost 3 bases, J lost 4 bases, and 7 bases stayed unmatched. CDR3 sequence: CASSSDRAWADTQYF. As DNA, the CDR3 is TGCGCCAGCAGCTCGGACAGGGCATGGGCAGATACGCAGTATTTT.

This chain uses TRBV28 with TRBJ2-1, with TRBD1 matching over 9 bases. CDR3 length equals 16 residues. Unmatched junction bases numbered 8, after V lost 5 bases and J lost 3 bases. Germline V lookup: CDR1 MDHEN, CDR2 SYDVKM. CDR3 residues: CASSQYRGLNYNEQFF. Written as DNA, the CDR3 is TGTGCCAGCAGTCAGTACAGGGGGCTTAACTACAATGAGCAGTTCTTC.

The genes are TRBV10-3 and TRBJ2-7, with 9 bases identical to TRBD2. The CDR3 is 14 residues long. The germline V gene has CDR1 ENHRY and CDR2 SYGVKD. V was clipped by 4 bases and J by 1 base; unmatched bases: 2. The chain's CDR3 is CAISALAGSYEQYF. In DNA, the CDR3 is TGTGCCATCAGTGCTCTAGCGGGGTCCTACGAGCAGTACTTC.

This chain joins TRBV7-2 and TRBJ2-1; D is undetermined. CDR3 length: 14 amino acids. Looked up from germline, CDR1 is SGHTA and CDR2 is FQGNSA. Trimming removed 1 base at V and 5 bases at J, with 9 bases between. Written as DNA, the CDR3 is TGTGCCAGCAGCTTAGTCGTAACGGACAATGAGCAGTTCTTC. This encodes CASSLVVTDNEQFF.

This clone has just one count. This sequence joins TRBV4-3 and TRBJ2-2; D perhaps matches TRBD2 (6 bases). The V gene lost 6 bases and the J gene lost 7 bases, with 12 bases spanning the gap. The germline gives CDR1 LGHNA, CDR2 YSLEER. The CDR3 is 13 amino acids. The chain's CDR3 is CASSPAEGGELFF. The CDR3 DNA is TGCGCCAGCAGTCCAGCGGAGGGCGGGGAGCTGTTTTTT.

This clone has a handful of counts. The chain is built from TRBV2 and TRBJ1-1; D is unclear. This CDR3 comprises 14 residues. Between the trimmed V and J ends, which lost 8 bases and 4 bases, there was a span of 17 bases. Germline assignment: CDR1 SNHLY and CDR2 FYNNEI. The CDR3 bases are TGTGCCAGCTCCCCCGAGGGTTTTGGCACTGAAGCTTTCTTT. Its protein product is CASSPEGFGTEAFF.

The rearrangement links TRBV15 to TRBJ2-2; 8 nucleotides agree with TRBD2. The CDR3 is 16 amino acids. Germline-derived CDR1 and CDR2 are LNHNV and YYDKDF (reference sequence). V trimming: 5 bases; J trimming: 3 bases; junction bases outside the gene matches: 8. CDR3 nucleotide sequence: TGTGCCACCAGCTTTAGGCTAGCGGGCGACACCGGGGAGCTGTTTTTT. It codes for CATSFRLAGDTGELFF.

This chain joins TRBV11-3 and TRBJ2-3; 8 bases line up with TRBD1. This CDR3 comprises 13 residues. CDR1 and CDR2 from the germline V gene are SGHNT and YENEEA. V shed 5 bases and J 5 bases; nucleotides not matched to a gene: 3. As DNA, the CDR3 is TGTGCCAGCAGCCCCGGACAGGGAGATACGCAGTATTTT. Its protein is CASSPGQGDTQYF. Full variable domain (missing parts from reference TRBV11-3 and TRBJ2-3): EAGVVQSPRYKIIEKKQPVAFWCNPISGHNTLYWYLQNLGQGPELLIRYENEEAVDDSQLPKDRFSAERLKGVDSTLKIQPAELGDSAVYLCASSPGQGDTQYFGPGTRLTVL.

The rearrangement uses TRBV6-5 and TRBJ1-5, with a weak D call TRBD1 (6 bases). The V end was cut by 7 bases, the J end by 6 bases, with 13 bases between. The length of the CDR3 is 13 residues. Germline CDR1 MNHEY, CDR2 SVGAGI. CDR3 loop: CASTHREGQPQHF. The CDR3 nucleotides read TGTGCCAGCACCCACAGGGAAGGTCAGCCCCAGCATTTT.

J is TRBJ2-2 and V is TRBV5-1; TRBD2 aligns across 9 bases. The CDR3 spans 17 residues. Losses at the gene ends were 0 bases for V and 3 bases for J; bases not matched to a gene: 6. The germline V gene encodes CDR1 SGHRS and CDR2 YFSETQ. The CDR3 DNA is TGCGCCAGCAGCTTGGAGGCTAGCGGGGAGTACACCGGGGAGCTGTTTTTT. Its protein is CASSLEASGEYTGELFF.